A single sample is the source of the 21 T cell receptor beta chains below, sequenced in a study of blood T cell repertoires in COVID-19. Assay used: immunoSEQ multiplex PCR; TCRdb lists only in-frame clones, some missing. Of tens of thousands of clones in the sample, around 93% were seen once. Specimen: peripheral blood. Every receptor here comes from a human donor with active COVID-19. The donor label of this sample is uncertain.

CDR3 loop: CASSGEVEGVLNSPLHF. The CDR3 region has the DNA TGTGCCAGCAGTGGGGAGGTGGAAGGGGTGCTCAATTCACCCCTCCACTTT. The V and J genes are TRBV2 and TRBJ1-6; D is perhaps TRBD1 (5 bases). Trimming shortened V by 4 bases and J by 7 bases, and 20 bases separated the two germline ends. This CDR3 is built from 17 residues. Germline values: CDR1 SNHLY, CDR2 FYNNEI. The full variable domain, completed using reference TRBV2 and TRBJ1-6, is EPEVTQTPSHQVTQMGQEVILRCVPISNHLYFYWYRQILGQKVEFLVSFYNNEISEKSEIFDDQFSVERPDGSNFTLKIRSTKLEDSAMYFCASSGEVEGVLNSPLHFGNGTRLTVT.

The V call is TRBV5-1, the J call TRBJ2-3; 8 bases align to TRBD2. CDR1 is SGHRS and CDR2 is YFSETQ in the germline V gene. Unmatched junction bases numbered 15, after V lost 4 bases and J lost 5 bases. CDR3 length: 17 amino acids. The CDR3 sequence: CASSPQGAGGRGDTQYF. DNA of the CDR3: TGCGCCAGCAGCCCTCAGGGCGCGGGGGGCCGAGGAGATACGCAGTATTTT.

The rearrangement uses TRBV4-1 and TRBJ2-7; TRBD1 might be the D (6 bases). From germline, CDR1 is MGHRA and CDR2 YSYEKL. The CDR3 consists of 14 residues. With 1 base removed from V and 5 bases from J, the gap between germline ends came to 12 bases. In DNA, the CDR3 is TGCGCCAGCAGCCAAGCAGGGGAGTCGCACGAGCAGTACTTC. Its protein product is CASSQAGESHEQYF.

The gene calls are TRBV9 and TRBJ2-7; 7 bases align to TRBD2. V shed 3 bases and J 2 bases; nucleotides not matched to a gene: 5. This CDR3 contains 14 residues. The V gene's germline CDR1 is SGDLS and CDR2 YYNGEE. In DNA form, the CDR3 reads TGTGCCAGCAGCGGAGGTAGCGGGCCCTACGAGCAGTACTTC. It translates to CASSGGSGPYEQYF.

CDR3 loop: CASSHGQGYEKLFF. The CDR3 DNA follows: TGTGCCAGCAGCCACGGGCAGGGGTATGAAAAACTGTTTTTT. The V and J genes are TRBV3-1 (or the pseudogene TRBV3-2) and TRBJ1-4; D might be TRBD1 (6 bases). Trimming stripped 3 bases from V and 6 bases from J, with 11 bases between. The CDR3 is made up of 14 amino acids. Germline values: CDR1 LGHDT, CDR2 YNNKEL (reference sequence).

The rearrangement links TRBV27 to TRBJ1-5, with 7 bases that match TRBD1. The germline V gene encodes CDR1 MNHEY and CDR2 SMNVEV (reference sequence). The V segment lost 8 bases and the J segment 6 bases; nucleotides outside the gene matches: 10. The CDR3 sequence is 14 residues long. The CDR3 DNA reads as TGTGCCAGCCAAGGTGGAGGGGGCGTTCAGCCCCAGCATTTT. This encodes CASQGGGGVQPQHF.

This chain links TRBV6-2 or TRBV6-3 with TRBJ1-5, with D perhaps matching TRBD1 (5 bases). The V end lost 6 bases, the J end lost 4 bases, and 19 bases lay between the germline ends. Germline CDR1 MNHEY, CDR2 SVGEGT. CDR3 length equals 16 residues. The CDR3 region has the DNA TGTGCCAGCAGCCCTCTTGGGGCGGGGGGGAATCAGCCCCAGCATTTT. This translates into CASSPLGAGGNQPQHF.

The V gene is TRBV9, the J gene TRBJ1-2; 10 bases match TRBD1. Per the germline V gene, CDR1 is SGDLS and CDR2 is YYNGEE. With V trimmed by 3 bases and J by 7 bases, 18 bases remained unmatched. CDR3 size: 18 residues. CDR3 in amino acids: CASSEWGTGVPGVVGYTF. DNA for the CDR3: TGTGCCAGCAGCGAGTGGGGGACAGGGGTTCCTGGGGTTGTTGGCTACACCTTC.

The CDR3 reads CASSCLETSGVCVGDTQYF. In DNA form, the CDR3 reads TGTGCCAGCAGCTGCCTTGAAACTAGCGGGGTATGCGTAGGAGATACGCAGTATTTT. The genes are TRBV7-2 and TRBJ2-3; 10 nucleotides match TRBD2. The CDR3 spans 19 residues. J gave up 5 bases and V 4 bases, and 18 bases lay outside the gene matches. Germline values: CDR1 SGHTA, CDR2 FQGNSA.

The V gene is TRBV15, the J gene TRBJ2-7, with D perhaps TRBD1 (5 bases). The CDR3 loop spans 15 amino acids. V lost 0 bases and J 1 base, leaving 10 bases between the germline ends. CDR1 LNHNV and CDR2 YYDKDF come from the germline V gene (reference sequence). This CDR3 is CATSRDKAGSYEQYF. In DNA, the CDR3 is TGTGCCACCAGCAGAGATAAGGCAGGGTCCTACGAGCAGTACTTC.

The gene calls are TRBV28 and TRBJ2-3, with 10 bases matching TRBD1. Trimming removed 5 bases from V and 5 bases from J; junction bases left unmatched: 7. The germline gives CDR1 MDHEN, CDR2 SYDVKM. The CDR3 loop spans 15 amino acids. The CDR3 bases are TGTGCCAGCAGTGTGAGGACAGGGGGTTTAGATACGCAGTATTTT. Protein sequence: CASSVRTGGLDTQYF.

This chain connects TRBV15 to TRBJ1-2, with TRBD1 as a possible D gene (6 bases). CDR1 and CDR2 (germline): LNHNV, YYDKDF (reference sequence). V lost 5 bases and J 0 bases, leaving 7 bases between the germline ends. The CDR3 length is 13 residues. CDR3 nucleotide sequence: TGTGCCACCAGCCCAGGGGCTAACTATGGCTACACCTTC. Translating gives CATSPGANYGYTF. Together with reference TRBV15 and TRBJ1-2, the CDR3 gives the full variable domain: DAMVIQNPRYQVTQFGKPVTLSCSQTLNHNVMYWYQQKSSQAPKLLFHYYDKDFNNEADTPDNFQSRRPNTSFCFLDIRSPGLGDTAMYLCATSPGANYGYTFGSGTRLTVV.

The chain uses TRBV27 and TRBJ2-2, with 7 bases aligning to TRBD1. Germline V gene sequence: CDR1 MNHEY, CDR2 SMNVEV (reference sequence). This CDR3 has 15 residues. The V and J ends lost 0 bases and 3 bases, in that order; junction bases with no gene match: 1. In nucleotides, the CDR3 is TGTGCCAGCAGTTTATCCGGGACAGACACCGGGGAGCTGTTTTTT. Residues: CASSLSGTDTGELFF.

The chain is built from TRBV15 and TRBJ1-4, with 7 bases aligning to TRBD1. The germline gives CDR1 LNHNV, CDR2 YYDKDF (reference sequence). V trimming: 4 bases; J trimming: 6 bases; junction bases outside the gene matches: 8. This CDR3 spans 15 amino acids. CDR3 residues: CATSITGTAHEKLFF. The DNA for the CDR3 is TGTGCCACCAGCATTACCGGGACAGCCCATGAAAAACTGTTTTTT.

V is TRBV19 and J is TRBJ2-3; 16 bases agree with TRBD2. Germline-derived CDR1 and CDR2 are LNHDA and SQIVND (reference sequence). J was trimmed by 2 bases and V by 4 bases; bases with no gene match: 21. CDR3 length: 23 residues. The CDR3 DNA sequence: TGTGCCAGTAGTACTCAGATAAAGGGACTAGCGGGGGGGCACCTTCCTCCCACAGATACGCAGTATTTT. It specifies CASSTQIKGLAGGHLPPTDTQYF.

This clone was found once. The V and J genes are TRBV19 and TRBJ2-1; D is perhaps TRBD2 (5 bases). Trimming stripped 1 base from V and 5 bases from J, with 12 bases between. The V gene's germline CDR1 is LNHDA and CDR2 SQIVND (reference sequence). The CDR3 is 15 residues long. The CDR3 DNA follows: TGTGCCAGTAGTATAGCTAGGACTGTCAACAATGAGCAGTTCTTC. This gives the protein CASSIARTVNNEQFF.

This chain links TRBV7-3 with TRBJ2-7, with 10 bases aligning to TRBD1. The junction had 6 bases not matched to a gene; V was cut back by 4 bases and J by 6 bases. In germline, CDR1 is SGHTA, CDR2 FQGTGA. CDR3 length: 14 amino acids. The CDR3 reads CASSSGQGGSEQYF. CDR3 nucleotides: TGTGCCAGCAGCTCAGGACAGGGGGGAAGCGAGCAGTACTTC.

V and J are TRBV6-1 and TRBJ2-2, with a weak D call TRBD2 (7 bases). Between the trimmed V and J ends, which lost 1 base and 6 bases, there was a span of 9 bases. This CDR3 has 14 residues. From germline, CDR1 is MNHNS and CDR2 SASEGT. The CDR3 here is CASSEGGGPGELFF. For the CDR3, the DNA is TGTGCCAGCAGTGAAGGCGGGGGCCCCGGGGAGCTGTTTTTT.

CDR3 coding DNA: TGTGCCAGCAGTTTATCAGCCTGGACTTACCCCGGCTACACCTTC. Translation: CASSLSAWTYPGYTF. The chain combines TRBV28 with TRBJ1-2; no firm D call. CDR1 is MDHEN and CDR2 is SYDVKM in the germline V gene. This CDR3 is built from 15 residues. Trimming left V 1 base short and J 8 bases short, with 17 bases between.

This clone was picked up one time. The V gene is TRBV7-2, the J gene TRBJ2-2; perhaps TRBD1 as D (5 bases). This CDR3 is built from 16 residues. Looked up from germline, CDR1 is SGHTA and CDR2 is FQGNSA. The ends were cut back, 6 bases at V and 3 bases at J, with 17 bases in the middle. This chain's CDR3 is CASSQPTQGYTGELFF. The CDR3 DNA is TGTGCCAGCAGTCAACCTACCCAGGGTTACACCGGGGAGCTGTTTTTT.

This chain joins TRBV3-1 (or the pseudogene TRBV3-2) and TRBJ2-7, with D tentatively TRBD1 (5 bases). Germline V CDR1 and CDR2: LGHDT, YNNKEL (reference sequence). The CDR3 totals 16 residues. The V gene lost 3 bases and the J gene lost 2 bases, with 17 bases spanning the gap. This CDR3 is CASSHPPRVRPYEQYF. CDR3 nucleotides: TGTGCCAGCAGCCACCCCCCCAGGGTAAGGCCCTACGAGCAGTACTTC.